This TCR beta chain was retrieved from a study of blood T cell repertoires in COVID-19. Study-wide background: Whether acute or convalescent, the COVID-19 samples came from the United States, Italy and Spain.

Profiled with immunoSEQ multiplex PCR; TCRdb holds only in-frame clones, not every one. Here the sample spans 180,000 or so clones, about nine tenths being singletons. With 5 bases removed from V and 2 bases from J, the gap between germline ends came to 9 bases. This CDR3 has 13 residues. Germline V gene sequence: CDR1 SEHNR, CDR2 FQNEAQ (reference sequence). The chain links TRBV7-9 to TRBJ1-1; D unresolved. This receptor was obtained from a young man with active or convalescent COVID-19. The specimen was peripheral blood. The CDR3 DNA sequence: TGTGCCAGCAGCACCTCGCTAAACACTGAAGCTTTCTTT. Translating gives CASSTSLNTEAFF.